This T cell receptor (beta chain) was profiled in a study of spatial heterogeneity in lung cancer. TCRdb redid the calling of the 5' RACE reads with MiXCR, one entry per CDR3 protein. Of about 33,000 distinct CDR3 sequences listed, more than 9% were seen once; the top ten hold less than 35%. Time point reported: blood at routine non-recurrence follow-up after resection. Whole RNA from tumor, nontumor lung or frozen PBMC was sequenced unsorted. The sequence derives from a female donor with early-stage non-small cell lung cancer. The sequences come from PBMCs, collected at follow-up.

Here the CDR3 reads CASSYSRHNQPQHF. The CDR3 nucleotides read TGTGCCAGCAGTTACTCGCGGCACAATCAGCCCCAGCATTTT. The chain couples TRBV6-5 to TRBJ1-5; D gene uncertain. The CDR3 has 14 residues. Trimming removed 0 bases from V and 3 bases from J, with 6 bases in between. Germline CDR1 is MNHEY and CDR2 is SVGAGI.